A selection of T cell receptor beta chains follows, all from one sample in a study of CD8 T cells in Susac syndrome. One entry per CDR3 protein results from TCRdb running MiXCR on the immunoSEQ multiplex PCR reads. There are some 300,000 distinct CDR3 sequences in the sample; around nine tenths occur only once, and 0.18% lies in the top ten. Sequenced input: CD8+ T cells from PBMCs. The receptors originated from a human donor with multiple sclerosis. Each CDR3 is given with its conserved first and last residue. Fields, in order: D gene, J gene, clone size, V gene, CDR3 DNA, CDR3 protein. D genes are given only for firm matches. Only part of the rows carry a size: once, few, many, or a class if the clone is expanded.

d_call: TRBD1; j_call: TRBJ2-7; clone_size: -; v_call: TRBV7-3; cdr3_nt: TGTGCCAGCAGCTTAGGAACAGGGGCCGGCCAGCAGTACTTC; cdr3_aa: CASSLGTGAGQQYF
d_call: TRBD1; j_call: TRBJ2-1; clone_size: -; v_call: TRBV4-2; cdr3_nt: TGTGCCAGCAGTCCAGGACAGGTCAATGAGCAGTTCTTC; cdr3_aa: CASSPGQVNEQFF
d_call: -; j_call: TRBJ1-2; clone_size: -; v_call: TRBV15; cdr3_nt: TGTGCCACCAGCAGAGATAGAGGGGCACGGTATGGCTACACCTTC; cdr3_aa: CATSRDRGARYGYTF
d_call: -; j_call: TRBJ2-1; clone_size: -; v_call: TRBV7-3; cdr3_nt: TGTGCCAGCAGAGAAAACAATGAGCAGTTCTTC; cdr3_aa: CASRENNEQFF
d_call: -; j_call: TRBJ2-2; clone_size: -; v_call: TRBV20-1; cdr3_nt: TGCAGTGCTAGAGATGACGGGGAGCTGTTTTTT; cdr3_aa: CSARDDGELFF
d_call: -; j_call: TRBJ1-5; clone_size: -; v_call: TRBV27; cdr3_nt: TGTGCCAGCAGTCCTTCCGTGGGCGAGGACAATCAGCCCCAGCATTTT; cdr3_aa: CASSPSVGEDNQPQHF
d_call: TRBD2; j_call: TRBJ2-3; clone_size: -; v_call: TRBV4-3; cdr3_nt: TGCGCCAGCAGCCAGGGACTAGCGGGGGGGCCTAGCACAGATACGCAGTATTTT; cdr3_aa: CASSQGLAGGPSTDTQYF
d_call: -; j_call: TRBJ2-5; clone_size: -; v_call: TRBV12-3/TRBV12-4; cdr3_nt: TGTGCCAGCAGTCGCAGGACGGGCGGGCAAGAGACCCAGTACTTC; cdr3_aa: CASSRRTGGQETQYF
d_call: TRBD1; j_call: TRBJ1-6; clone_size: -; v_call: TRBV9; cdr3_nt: TGTGCCAGCAGCGCACGAGGACAGGGGGCTAATTCACCCCTCCACTTT; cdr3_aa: CASSARGQGANSPLHF
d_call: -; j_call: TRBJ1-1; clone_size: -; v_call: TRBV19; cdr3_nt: TGTGCCAGTAGTCTAGGGCGGAGCACTGAAGCTTTCTTT; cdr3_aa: CASSLGRSTEAFF
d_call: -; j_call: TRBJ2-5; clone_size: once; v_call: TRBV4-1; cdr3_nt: TGCGCCAGCAGCCAACCTGGCCCTCTCGCGTACTTC; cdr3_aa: CASSQPGPLAYF
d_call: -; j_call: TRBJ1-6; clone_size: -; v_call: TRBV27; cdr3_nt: TGTGCCAGCAGTGCGATAAGGACGGGAGGGGTGGGTTCACCCCTCCACTTT; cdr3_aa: CASSAIRTGGVGSPLHF
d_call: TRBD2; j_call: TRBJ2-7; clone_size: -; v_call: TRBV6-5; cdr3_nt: TGTGCCAGCAGTTACTCCCTAGCGGGTGACTACGAGCAGTACTTC; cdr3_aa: CASSYSLAGDYEQYF
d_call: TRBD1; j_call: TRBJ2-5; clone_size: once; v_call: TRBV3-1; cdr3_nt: TGTGCCAGCAGCCCCCAGACAGGGGTAGAGACCCAGTACTTC; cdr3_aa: CASSPQTGVETQYF
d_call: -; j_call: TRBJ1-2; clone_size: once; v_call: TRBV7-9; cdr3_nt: TGTGCCAGCAGCTTAATGGATGGCTACACCTTC; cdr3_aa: CASSLMDGYTF
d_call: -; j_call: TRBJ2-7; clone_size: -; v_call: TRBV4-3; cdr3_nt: TGCGCCAGCTCTATGGCCCCTGGCAGGAGTTCCGCCTACGAGCAGTACTTC; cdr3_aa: CASSMAPGRSSAYEQYF
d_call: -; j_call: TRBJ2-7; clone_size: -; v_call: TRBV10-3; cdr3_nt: TGTGCCATCACCGAATCGGTTCTGGGCTCCTACGAGCAGTACTTC; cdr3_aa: CAITESVLGSYEQYF
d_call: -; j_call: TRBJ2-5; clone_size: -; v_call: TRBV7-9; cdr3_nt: TGTGCCAGCAGTTCCCCCCCCGTATTGCAAGAGACCCAGTACTTC; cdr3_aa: CASSSPPVLQETQYF
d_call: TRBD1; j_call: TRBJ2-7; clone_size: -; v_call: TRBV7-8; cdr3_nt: TGTGCCAGCAGCGCACACAGGGGCCCCTCCTACGAGCAGTACTTC; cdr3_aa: CASSAHRGPSYEQYF
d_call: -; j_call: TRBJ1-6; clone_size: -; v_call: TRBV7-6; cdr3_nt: TGTGCCAGCAGCTTAAAGGGGTATCGGGATAATTCACCCCTCCACTTT; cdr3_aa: CASSLKGYRDNSPLHF
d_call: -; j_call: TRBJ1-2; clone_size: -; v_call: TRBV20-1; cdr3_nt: TGCAGTGCCAGCGATGTGGTACGGAACTATGGCTACACCTTC; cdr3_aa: CSASDVVRNYGYTF
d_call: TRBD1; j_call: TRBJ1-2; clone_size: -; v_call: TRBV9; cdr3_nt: TGTGCCAGCACCGGGACAGACTATGGCTACACCTTC; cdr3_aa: CASTGTDYGYTF
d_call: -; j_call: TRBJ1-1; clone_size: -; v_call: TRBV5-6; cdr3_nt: TGTGCCAGCAGCTGGGTCCAGGTGGGACGCACTGAAGCTTTCTTT; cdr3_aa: CASSWVQVGRTEAFF
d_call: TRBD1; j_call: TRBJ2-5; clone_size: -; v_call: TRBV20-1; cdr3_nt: TGCAGTGCTAGGGCCAGGGGGCAAGAGACCCAGTACTTC; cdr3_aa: CSARARGQETQYF
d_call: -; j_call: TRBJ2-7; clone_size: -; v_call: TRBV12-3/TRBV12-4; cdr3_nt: TGTGCCAGCAGTTTTGGGTCAGCTTCCTACGAGCAGTACTTC; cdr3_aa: CASSFGSASYEQYF
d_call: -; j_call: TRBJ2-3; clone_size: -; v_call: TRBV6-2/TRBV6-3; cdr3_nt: TGTGCCAGCAGTTACACTCAAGGGATGAGCACAGATACGCAGTATTTT; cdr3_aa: CASSYTQGMSTDTQYF
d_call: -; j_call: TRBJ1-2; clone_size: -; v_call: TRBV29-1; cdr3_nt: TGCAGCGTTAGGAGCTGGGGCTATGGCTACACCTTC; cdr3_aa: CSVRSWGYGYTF
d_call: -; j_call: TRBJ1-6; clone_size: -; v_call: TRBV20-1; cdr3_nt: TGCAGTGCTAGAGATACCGGAGTTATTAATTCACCCCTCCACTTT; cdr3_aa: CSARDTGVINSPLHF
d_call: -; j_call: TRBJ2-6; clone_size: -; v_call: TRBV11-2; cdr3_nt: TGTGCCAGCAGACTTCTCTCTGGGGCCAACGTCCTGACTTTC; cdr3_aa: CASRLLSGANVLTF
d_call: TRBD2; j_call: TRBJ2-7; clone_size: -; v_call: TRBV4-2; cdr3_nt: TGTGCCAGCAGCCTGAGGAGTAGCGGGAGTTACGACGAGCAGTACTTC; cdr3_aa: CASSLRSSGSYDEQYF
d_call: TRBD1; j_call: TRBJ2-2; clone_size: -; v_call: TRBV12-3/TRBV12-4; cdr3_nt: TGTGCCAGCAGGACGACAGGGGACTACACCGGGGAGCTGTTTTTT; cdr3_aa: CASRTTGDYTGELFF
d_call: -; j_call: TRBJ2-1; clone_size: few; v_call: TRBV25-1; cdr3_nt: TGTGCCAGCAGCCAATCTCAGGGAGAGGTCAATGAGCAGTTCTTC; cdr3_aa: CASSQSQGEVNEQFF
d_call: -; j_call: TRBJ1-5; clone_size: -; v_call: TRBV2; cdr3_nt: TGTGCCAGCAGTGCTGTTTTGGCGAGTAGCAATCAGCCCCAGCATTTT; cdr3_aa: CASSAVLASSNQPQHF
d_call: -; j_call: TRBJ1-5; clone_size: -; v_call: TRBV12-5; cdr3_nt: TGTGCTAGTGGCTTTGGTGATAGCAATCAGCCCCAGCATTTT; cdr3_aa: CASGFGDSNQPQHF
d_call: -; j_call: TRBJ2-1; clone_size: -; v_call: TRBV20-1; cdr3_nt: TGCAGTGCGGAATCGGAGGTTAATGAGCAGTTCTTC; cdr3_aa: CSAESEVNEQFF
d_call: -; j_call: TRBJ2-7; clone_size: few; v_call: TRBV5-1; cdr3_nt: TGCGCCAGCAGCTCACCGGTCGGGGTTGGGCACGAGCAGTACTTC; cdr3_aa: CASSSPVGVGHEQYF
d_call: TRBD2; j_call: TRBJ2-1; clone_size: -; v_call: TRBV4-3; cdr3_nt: TGCGCCAGCAGCCCCCTAGCGGGGGGGCCGCGCGGTGAGCAGTTCTTC; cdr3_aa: CASSPLAGGPRGEQFF
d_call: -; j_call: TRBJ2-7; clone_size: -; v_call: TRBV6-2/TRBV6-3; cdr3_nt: TGTGCCAGCAGCCAGACGACCCCACCCACCTACGAGCAGTACTTC; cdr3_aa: CASSQTTPPTYEQYF
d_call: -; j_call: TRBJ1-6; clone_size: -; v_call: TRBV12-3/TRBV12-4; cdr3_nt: TGTGCCAGCAGTTTGGGGGGGCCGAATTCACCCCTCCACTTT; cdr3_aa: CASSLGGPNSPLHF
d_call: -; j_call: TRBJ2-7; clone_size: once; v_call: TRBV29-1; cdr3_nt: TGCAGCGTTAGAGCGGGTTTCTACGAGCAGTACTTC; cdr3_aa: CSVRAGFYEQYF
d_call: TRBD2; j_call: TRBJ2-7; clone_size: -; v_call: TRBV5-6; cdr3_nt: TGTGCCAGCAGCTGGGGGACTAGCGTTACCTACGAGCAGTACTTC; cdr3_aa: CASSWGTSVTYEQYF
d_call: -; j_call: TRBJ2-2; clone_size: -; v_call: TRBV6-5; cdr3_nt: TGTGCCAGCAGTTACGAGGGACCCACCGGGGAGCTGTTTTTT; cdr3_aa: CASSYEGPTGELFF
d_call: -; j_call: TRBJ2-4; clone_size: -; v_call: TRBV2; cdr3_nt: TGTGCCAGCAGACCCGGGACGCCTGGGGGGGCCAAAAACATTCAGTACTTC; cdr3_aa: CASRPGTPGGAKNIQYF
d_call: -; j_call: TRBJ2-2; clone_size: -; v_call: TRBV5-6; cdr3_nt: TGTGCCAGCAGCTGGGGACTCCTCCCCGGGGAGCTGTTTTTT; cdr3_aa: CASSWGLLPGELFF
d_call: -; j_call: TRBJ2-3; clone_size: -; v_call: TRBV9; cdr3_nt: TGTGCCAGCAGCGTGCGGCGGGGCACAGATACGCAGTATTTT; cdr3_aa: CASSVRRGTDTQYF
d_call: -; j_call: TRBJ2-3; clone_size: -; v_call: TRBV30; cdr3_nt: TGTGCCTGGCTGTCAAATACGCAGTATTTT; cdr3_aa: CAWLSNTQYF